These T cell receptor beta chains were read from a single sample in a study of early T cells in non-severe SARS-CoV-2 infection. TCRdb re-called the 5' RACE reads through MiXCR, storing one row per CDR3 protein. Seen here are tens of thousands of distinct CDR3 sequences, around 13% observed once, and the top ten hold 1.3%. The sequencing sample was made of whole blood. The receptors originated from an adult who was a healthcare worker with PCR-confirmed SARS-CoV-2 infection or an uninfected control (not recorded which). CDR3s include the opening cysteine and the closing phenylalanine or tryptophan. A D gene is named only where the DNA matches it firmly. Where a row states a size, it is once, few, many or the class of an expanded clone; other rows omit it.

d_call,j_call,clone_size,v_call,cdr3_aa,cdr3_nt
.,TRBJ1-1,.,TRBV28,CASSLDADPEAFF,TGTGCCAGCAGTTTAGATGCAGATCCTGAAGCTTTCTTT
.,TRBJ1-1,many,TRBV5-1,CASRLTVNTEAFF,TGCGCCAGCAGGTTGACCGTGAACACTGAAGCTTTCTTT
TRBD1,TRBJ2-2,many,TRBV7-6,CASSLRTGGTGELFF,TGTGCCAGCAGCTTAAGGACAGGGGGCACCGGGGAGCTGTTTTTT
TRBD2,TRBJ2-7,many,TRBV20-1,CSARVTSGGNYEQYF,TGCAGTGCTAGAGTGACTAGCGGGGGAAACTACGAGCAGTACTTC
.,TRBJ2-7,few,TRBV4-1,CASSQDNTGRSNEQYF,TGCGCCAGCAGCCAAGATAACACAGGGAGGAGCAACGAGCAGTACTTC
TRBD2,TRBJ2-7,many,TRBV29-1,CSVVLAGGRNEQYF,TGCAGCGTTGTTTTGGCGGGAGGTAGAAACGAGCAGTACTTC
.,TRBJ2-1,many,TRBV20-1,CSARDANRPSYNEQFF,TGCAGTGCTAGAGATGCGAACAGGCCATCCTACAATGAGCAGTTCTTC
.,TRBJ2-2,many,TRBV7-2,CASSLEGYGELFF,TGTGCCAGCAGCTTAGAAGGGTACGGGGAGCTGTTTTTT
TRBD1,TRBJ1-1,.,TRBV7-4,CASSLEDRRGPNTEAFF,TGTGCCAGCAGCTTAGAGGACAGGCGGGGCCCTAACACTGAAGCTTTCTTT
.,TRBJ1-1,.,TRBV25-1,CASSGWTKGIVNTEAFF,TGTGCCAGCAGTGGATGGACCAAGGGGATAGTGAACACTGAAGCTTTCTTT
.,TRBJ2-1,many,TRBV7-6,CASSAGTFSYNEQFF,TGTGCCAGCAGTGCTGGGACTTTCTCCTACAATGAGCAGTTCTTC
.,TRBJ1-2,many,TRBV28,CAIRTGGYGYTF,TGTGCCATCCGGACTGGCGGCTATGGCTACACCTTC
.,TRBJ1-5,many,TRBV7-9,CASSLDFSLVPQHF,TGTGCCAGCAGCTTAGATTTTTCTTTGGTTCCCCAGCATTTT
TRBD1,TRBJ1-1,many,TRBV20-1,CSARDRTMNTEAFF,TGCAGTGCTCGGGACAGGACTATGAACACTGAAGCTTTCTTT
.,TRBJ1-2,few,TRBV29-1,CSVGGANYGYTF,TGCAGCGTTGGGGGAGCTAACTATGGCTACACCTTC
TRBD2,TRBJ2-7,many,TRBV7-9,CASSWGGADEQYF,TGTGCCAGCAGCTGGGGAGGGGCGGACGAGCAGTACTTC
TRBD2,TRBJ2-1,many,TRBV18,CASSPDWTSGSSSEQFF,TGTGCCAGCTCACCAGATTGGACTAGCGGGAGTAGTAGTGAGCAGTTCTTC
.,TRBJ1-2,medium-sized,TRBV3-1,CASSPDSVAGYTF,TGTGCCAGCAGCCCCGATTCGGTTGCGGGCTACACCTTC
.,TRBJ1-2,many,TRBV19,CASNPGGVLYGYTF,TGTGCCAGTAATCCTGGAGGGGTCCTATATGGCTACACCTTC
.,TRBJ2-7,many,TRBV28,CASSSLIPKSGQSYEQYF,TGTGCCAGCAGTTCCCTCATCCCAAAATCGGGACAAAGCTACGAGCAGTACTTC
.,TRBJ2-5,.,TRBV29-1,CSAGGGNQETQYF,TGCAGCGCGGGTGGAGGAAACCAAGAGACCCAGTACTTC
TRBD1,TRBJ2-2,many,TRBV7-8,CASSQTGGYTGELFF,TGTGCCAGCAGCCAGACAGGGGGCTACACCGGGGAGCTGTTTTTT
.,TRBJ2-3,many,TRBV7-2,CASSYRGYTDTQYF,TGTGCCAGCAGCTACCGGGGGTACACAGATACGCAGTATTTT
.,TRBJ2-3,many,TRBV7-2,CASSLALGPAGRITDTQYF,TGTGCCAGCAGCTTAGCCCTGGGGCCCGCCGGGAGAATCACAGATACGCAGTATTTT